These T cell receptor beta chains were read from a single sample in a study of blood T cell repertoires in COVID-19. Assay: immunoSEQ multiplex PCR; the TCRdb copy retains only in-frame clones and omits some. The sample records over 350,000 clones, around 90% being singletons. Source material: PBMCs or T cells enriched from blood (not recorded which). The receptors were sampled from a woman aged 18 to 35 who had recovered from COVID-19. Each CDR3 is given with its conserved first and last residue. D genes are given only for firm matches.

>TRBV29-1|TRBJ1-1|NA
CSVSGAKMNTEAFF
TGCAGCGTCAGTGGGGCGAAAATGAACACTGAAGCTTTCTTT
>TRBV30|TRBJ1-6|NA
CAWSVLQGNSPLHF
TGTGCCTGGAGTGTACTGCAGGGTAATTCACCCCTCCACTTT
>TRBV27|TRBJ1-2|TRBD1
CASRTQGADYGYTF
TGTGCCAGCAGAACACAGGGGGCTGACTATGGCTACACCTTC
>TRBV6-6|TRBJ1-6|TRBD1
CASSPLLAGGNNSPLHF
TGTGCCAGCAGTCCCCTCCTGGCAGGGGGGAATAATTCACCCCTCCACTTT
>TRBV12-3/TRBV12-4|TRBJ1-1|NA
CASSLRGNTEAFF
TGTGCCAGCAGTTTAAGAGGGAACACTGAAGCTTTCTTT
>TRBV29-1|TRBJ2-1|TRBD2
CSVKGLAGGNEQFF
TGCAGCGTGAAAGGACTAGCGGGGGGGAATGAGCAGTTCTTC
>TRBV4-2|TRBJ1-4|TRBD1
CASSQGQGNEKLFF
TGTGCCAGCAGCCAGGGACAGGGTAATGAAAAACTGTTTTTT
>TRBV7-3|TRBJ2-2|NA
CASSPRASPTNTGELFF
TGTGCCAGCAGCCCCCGCGCAAGTCCCACGAACACCGGGGAGCTGTTTTTT
>TRBV5-4|TRBJ1-3|TRBD1
CASSLGGGRNTIYF
TGTGCCAGCAGCTTAGGAGGGGGCAGAAACACCATATATTTT
>TRBV19|TRBJ1-2|NA
CASSIIGGEYGYTF
TGTGCCAGTAGTATAATCGGGGGAGAATATGGCTACACCTTC
>TRBV21-1|TRBJ1-3|NA
CASSKARGNTIYF
TGTGCCAGCAGCAAAGCCAGGGGAAACACCATATATTTT
>TRBV30|TRBJ1-2|NA
CAFHGEPNYGYTF
TGTGCCTTCCACGGGGAGCCTAACTATGGCTACACCTTC
>TRBV5-1|TRBJ1-2|TRBD1
CASSLESDRAYGYTF
TGCGCCAGCAGCTTGGAGTCGGACAGGGCCTATGGCTACACCTTC